The 23 T cell receptor beta chains below all came from one sample that was sequenced in a study of T cells in Graves' hyperthyroidism and ophthalmopathy. Researchers took RNA transcripts and amplified the TCR beta CDR3 regions from them. During a first-round RT-PCR of the TCR CDR3, the HTBI primer set was used. TCRdb analysed the multiplex PCR reads with MiXCR anew, one entry per CDR3 protein. The data show approximately 700,000 distinct CDR3 sequences, just under 45% seen once. The sample taken for sequencing was peripheral blood or thyroid tissue (not recorded which). Source of these receptors: an adult man with Graves' disease, either hyperthyroidism or ophthalmopathy (not recorded which).

The rearrangement links TRBV7-9 to TRBJ2-7; the D gene is possibly TRBD2 (6 bases). The CDR3 has 16 amino acids. With 5 bases removed from V and 2 bases from J, the gap between germline ends came to 19 bases. Germline V CDR1 and CDR2: SEHNR, FQNEAQ (reference sequence). The DNA of the CDR3 is TGTGCCAGCAGCCAAGATTTGGGGACTCTTACCTACGAGCAGTACTTC. It translates to CASSQDLGTLTYEQYF. Drawing the rest from reference TRBV7-9 and TRBJ2-7, the complete variable domain is DTGVSQNPRHKITKRGQNVTFRCDPISEHNRLYWYRQTLGQGPEFLTYFQNEAQLEKSRLLSDRFSAERPKGSFSTLEIQRTEQGDSAMYLCASSQDLGTLTYEQYFGPGTRLTVT.

This clonotype was observed a single time. This CDR3 reads CASSPSVEETQYF. The CDR3 region has the DNA TGTGCCAGCTCCCCCAGCGTGGAAGAGACCCAGTACTTC. The rearrangement links TRBV6-1 to TRBJ2-5; D uncertain. V lost 8 bases and J 3 bases, leaving 13 bases between the germline ends. Germline V gives CDR1 MNHNS, CDR2 SASEGT. This CDR3 region has 13 residues.

This clonotype was detected a few times. At one end, the junction sequence differs from germline, possibly due to a read error. The genes are TRBV20-1 and TRBJ1-5, with TRBD1 as a possible D gene (6 bases). The CDR3 has 13 residues. Per germline, CDR1 DFQATT and CDR2 SNEGSKA (reference sequence). In DNA, the CDR3 is TGCAGTGCTACCACAGGGAGCAATCGGCCCCAGCATTTT. This gives the protein CSATTGSNRPQHF.

The table lists this clonotype with a count of one. This chain uses TRBV7-2 with TRBJ1-1; unclear D gene. Trimming stripped 2 bases from V and 7 bases from J, with 14 bases between. This CDR3 contains 14 residues. Per germline, CDR1 SGHTA and CDR2 FQGNSA. The DNA for the CDR3 is TGTGCCAGCAGCTTACACCGACCGGACGATGAAGCTTTCTTT. It is translated as CASSLHRPDDEAFF.

This chain uses TRBV19 with TRBJ1-1; 8 bases agree with TRBD1. With 5 bases clipped from V and 3 bases from J, the junction kept 2 bases outside the gene matches. The CDR3 extends over 13 amino acids. CDR1 and CDR2 from the germline V gene are LNHDA and SQIVND (reference sequence). CDR3 sequence reads: CASSQGADTEAFF. The CDR3 DNA reads TGTGCCAGTAGTCAGGGGGCTGACACTGAAGCTTTCTTT.

This clonotype was seen once. The V and J genes are TRBV29-1 and TRBJ1-2; TRBD1 aligns across 10 bases. Trimming at V came to 5 bases and at J to 0 bases, leaving 6 bases not matched to a gene. In germline, CDR1 is SQVTM, CDR2 ANQGSEA. There are 15 residues in the CDR3. The CDR3 is CSVRDRGHPNYGYTF. The CDR3 DNA sequence: TGCAGCGTTCGGGACAGGGGCCACCCTAACTATGGCTACACCTTC.

There are many counts of this clonotype. This chain joins TRBV29-1 and TRBJ1-1, with no clear D. The CDR3 totals 14 residues. V lost 1 base and J 7 bases, leaving 16 bases between the germline ends. Germline V gives CDR1 SQVTM, CDR2 ANQGSEA. The CDR3 reads CSVEGLGFLGEAFF. The CDR3 DNA follows: TGCAGCGTTGAAGGGCTTGGCTTTCTGGGTGAAGCTTTCTTT.

The CDR3 DNA follows: TGTGCCAGCAGCTTGGCCGGACCCGGGACATCTGGCTACACCTTC. It specifies CASSLAGPGTSGYTF. The chain recombines TRBV7-2 with TRBJ1-2; D is possibly TRBD1 (6 bases). This CDR3 is 15 amino acids long. Germline values: CDR1 SGHTA, CDR2 FQGNSA. V lost 3 bases and J 7 bases, leaving 18 bases between the germline ends.

This clonotype turned up a few times. The chain combines TRBV7-9 with TRBJ1-2; D remains unclear. Per germline, CDR1 SEHNR and CDR2 FQNEAQ (reference sequence). CDR3 length: 12 residues. V was cut by 6 bases and J by 6 bases, with 11 bases left in between. The CDR3 reads CASSEGRNGYTF. The CDR3 DNA is TGTGCCAGCAGTGAGGGCCGCAATGGCTACACCTTC.

The chain links TRBV20-1 to TRBJ2-2, with 15 bases aligning to TRBD2. The CDR3 is 17 amino acids. V gave up 5 bases and J gave up 6 bases; unmatched junction bases: 10. Germline-derived CDR1 and CDR2 are DFQATT and SNEGSKA (reference sequence). CDR3 in amino acids: CSAYTGTSGRYPGELFF. In DNA form, the CDR3 reads TGCAGTGCTTATACCGGGACTAGCGGGAGGTATCCCGGGGAGCTGTTTTTT.

This sequence joins TRBV25-1 and TRBJ1-6; tentative D call: TRBD1 (5 bases). Germline lookup yields CDR1 MGHDK and CDR2 SYGVNS. This CDR3 has 14 residues. The ends were cut back, 8 bases at V and 6 bases at J, with 14 bases in the middle. CDR3 region: CASVNGQANSPLHF. The CDR3, as DNA: TGTGCCAGCGTTAATGGACAAGCTAATTCACCCCTCCACTTT.

In its sample, this clonotype was seen many times. The rearrangement uses TRBV15 and TRBJ1-1, with D possibly matching TRBD1 (5 bases). V was clipped by 8 bases and J by 3 bases, with 19 bases between them. Germline CDR1 and CDR2: LNHNV and YYDKDF (reference sequence). This CDR3 has 15 residues. This chain's CDR3 is CATRRTLPWDTEAFF. The CDR3 DNA sequence: TGTGCCACCCGAAGGACACTACCTTGGGACACTGAAGCTTTCTTT.

This clonotype occurred many times. CDR3 region: CATGRENTGELFF. The DNA for the CDR3 is TGTGCCACCGGGCGGGAGAACACCGGGGAGCTGTTTTTT. This chain uses TRBV24-1 with TRBJ2-2, with TRBD2 as a possible D gene (6 bases). Deletions cut 9 bases from V and 1 base from J, with 8 bases between. The germline gives CDR1 KGHDR, CDR2 SFDVKD. The CDR3 has 13 amino acids.

The chain employs TRBV7-6 and TRBJ1-6; no clear D. The germline gives CDR1 SGHVS, CDR2 FNYEAQ. The V end lost 4 bases, the J end lost 3 bases, and 13 bases lay between the germline ends. The CDR3 extends over 16 amino acids. DNA for the CDR3: TGTGCCAGCAGCTCCCCGGACCGAGACTATAATTCACCCCTCCACTTT. Its translation is CASSSPDRDYNSPLHF.

The chain couples TRBV25-1 to TRBJ2-7, with 7 bases aligning to TRBD2. The CDR3 sequence is 16 residues long. The V gene end was trimmed by 4 bases and the J gene end by 3 bases; junction bases not matched to a gene: 12. Germline lookup yields CDR1 MGHDK and CDR2 SYGVNS. This CDR3 is CASSASPSGVVYEQYF. The CDR3 region has the DNA TGTGCCAGCAGTGCTAGCCCCAGCGGGGTCGTCTACGAGCAGTACTTC.

This sequence joins TRBV25-1 and TRBJ1-6; no definite D call. The CDR3 has 13 amino acids. Germline CDR1 and CDR2: MGHDK and SYGVNS. V was clipped by 8 bases and J by 9 bases, with 14 bases between them. DNA of the CDR3: TGTGCCAGCTTGGAACAGATGGGTTCACCCCTCCACTTT. Translated, it gives CASLEQMGSPLHF.

This clonotype was counted between two and nine times. This likely comes from a read error, as the CDR3 has no conserved phenylalanine or tryptophan at its end. No DNA is shown, since the ends of the CDR3 on it are uncertain; the CDR3 is the one TCRdb lists. This rearrangement joins TRBV25-1 to TRBJ1-4. Germline V CDR1 and CDR2: MGHDK, SYGVNS. The CDR3 contains 11 residues when both ends are counted. Here the CDR3 reads CASSEWEGLID.

This clonotype has more than one count but fewer than ten. V is TRBV5-1 and J is TRBJ1-3; 7 bases agree with TRBD1. The junction had 2 bases not matched to a gene; V was cut back by 3 bases and J by 2 bases. The germline V gene encodes CDR1 SGHRS and CDR2 YFSETQ. The CDR3 spans 14 residues. The CDR3 DNA reads as TGCGCCAGCAGCTACCAGGGGGCTGGAAACACCATATATTTT. Residues: CASSYQGAGNTIYF.

This chain links TRBV7-2 with TRBJ2-7, with 7 bases matching TRBD2. The CDR3 spans 16 residues. Losses at the gene ends were 1 base for V and 6 bases for J; bases not matched to a gene: 12. Germline V gene lookup returns CDR1 SGHTA and CDR2 FQGNSA. Here the CDR3 reads CASSLGRESGQLEQYF. The CDR3 DNA is TGTGCCAGCAGCTTAGGGCGGGAGAGCGGGCAGCTCGAGCAGTACTTC.

The sample holds many counts of this clonotype. The chain joins TRBV2 to TRBJ1-2; 10 nucleotides agree with TRBD1. Germline values: CDR1 SNHLY, CDR2 FYNNEI. The CDR3 extends over 14 amino acids. The V segment lost 5 bases and the J segment 3 bases; nucleotides outside the gene matches: 3. The chain's CDR3 is CASSSDRGDYGYTF. CDR3 nucleotides: TGTGCCAGCAGTTCGGACAGGGGGGACTATGGCTACACCTTC.

The genes are TRBV10-3 and TRBJ1-6; 8 nucleotides match TRBD1. J lost 15 bases, V lost 5 bases, and 12 bases had no gene match. The CDR3 extends over 14 amino acids. Germline V gene lookup returns CDR1 ENHRY and CDR2 SYGVKD. Here the CDR3 reads CAISTGGQGQGLHF. In nucleotides, the CDR3 is TGTGCCATCAGTACAGGGGGTCAAGGGCAGGGCCTCCACTTT.

This sequence joins TRBV29-1 and TRBJ2-2, with D tentatively TRBD1 or TRBD2 (6 bases each). This CDR3 has 12 residues. Trimming left V 6 bases short and J 6 bases short, with 11 bases between. From germline, CDR1 is SQVTM and CDR2 ANQGSEA. The CDR3 region has the DNA TGCAGCGTCGTGGAGGGGGCCGGGGAGCTGTTTTTT. It translates to CSVVEGAGELFF.

V gene TRBV19 combines with J gene TRBJ1-1; no clear D. Germline V gene data show CDR1 as LNHDA and CDR2 as SQIVND (reference sequence). This CDR3 comprises 12 residues. V lost 3 bases and J 7 bases, leaving 9 bases between the germline ends. CDR3 in amino acids: CASSMIWGEAFF. The DNA for the CDR3 is TGTGCCAGTAGTATGATCTGGGGTGAAGCTTTCTTT.